These 27 T cell receptor beta chains were all obtained from the same sample, sequenced in a study of early T cells in non-severe SARS-CoV-2 infection. MiXCR, run by TCRdb on the 5' RACE reads, gives a single entry per CDR3 protein. This sample carries approximately 40,000 distinct CDR3 sequences, about a tenth of them seen once, and the ten largest clones take roughly 9.7%. The sequenced sample consisted of whole blood. The receptors here all came from an adult who was a healthcare worker with PCR-confirmed SARS-CoV-2 infection or an uninfected control (not recorded which).

This clonotype was detected many times. The chain joins TRBV30 to TRBJ2-1, with D possibly matching TRBD2 (6 bases). Germline V gene sequence: CDR1 GTSNPN, CDR2 SVGIG (reference sequence). This CDR3 contains 14 residues. V was trimmed by 2 bases and J by 6 bases, leaving 14 bases between them. CDR3 sequence reads: CAWSWRGAGNEQFF. DNA of the CDR3: TGTGCCTGGAGTTGGAGGGGCGCCGGCAATGAGCAGTTCTTC. Full variable domain (rest looked up from reference TRBV30 and TRBJ2-1): SQTIHQWPATLVQPVGSPLSLECTVEGTSNPNLYWYRQAAGRGLQLLFYSVGIGQISSEVPQNLSASRPQDRQFILSSKKLLLSDSGFYLCAWSWRGAGNEQFFGPGTRLTVL.

The J gene is TRBJ1-2, the V gene TRBV4-1, with D tentatively TRBD1 (5 bases). Germline CDR1 reads MGHRA; CDR2 reads YSYEKL. Trimming took off 0 bases at V and 5 bases at J, with 10 bases between the two ends. The CDR3 spans 14 residues. The CDR3 DNA sequence: TGCGCCAGCAGCCAAGATCCGGGGGGATATGGCTACACCTTC. Its translation is CASSQDPGGYGYTF.

The chain couples TRBV20-1 to TRBJ2-3; a possible D gene is TRBD2 (6 bases). The germline gives CDR1 DFQATT, CDR2 SNEGSKA (reference sequence). The CDR3 has 14 amino acids. Trimming took 8 bases from V and 3 from J, leaving 18 bases between them. Here the CDR3 reads CSSNPGTLTDTQYF. Here the CDR3 DNA reads TGCAGTTCTAACCCCGGGACTTTGACAGATACGCAGTATTTT.

This clonotype was detected ten times or more. The rearrangement links TRBV19 to TRBJ2-6, with D possibly matching TRBD2 (6 bases). The ends were cut back, 6 bases at V and 1 base at J, with 16 bases in the middle. The CDR3 has 17 residues. Germline-derived CDR1 and CDR2 are LNHDA and SQIVND (reference sequence). CDR3: CASSLGLIRSGANVLTF. The CDR3 DNA follows: TGTGCCAGTAGCCTGGGACTCATCCGGTCTGGGGCCAACGTCCTGACTTTC. The full variable domain, in which reference TRBV19 and TRBJ2-6 provide the parts outside the CDR3, is DGGITQSPKYLFRKEGQNVTLSCEQNLNHDAMYWYRQDPGQGLRLIYYSQIVNDFQKGDIAEGYSVSREKKESFPLTVTSAQKNPTAFYLCASSLGLIRSGANVLTFGAGSRLTVL.

This clonotype has ten or more counts. This rearrangement joins TRBV6-1 to TRBJ1-4, with 10 bases that match TRBD1. The CDR3 totals 15 residues. Germline V gene data show CDR1 as MNHNS and CDR2 as SASEGT. V trimming: 6 bases; J trimming: 1 base; junction bases outside the gene matches: 2. As DNA, the CDR3 is TGTGCCAGCAGCCGGACAGGGGGAACTAATGAAAAACTGTTTTTT. This sequence encodes CASSRTGGTNEKLFF.

This clonotype has a handful of counts. The chain recombines TRBV29-1 with TRBJ2-1; the D gene is possibly TRBD2 (6 bases). Germline V gene sequence: CDR1 SQVTM, CDR2 ANQGSEA. Between the trimmed V and J ends, which lost 8 bases and 4 bases, there was a span of 18 bases. CDR3 length equals 14 residues. The CDR3 protein is CSSIRDSKYNEQFF. CDR3 nucleotides: TGCAGCTCCATCCGGGACTCGAAATACAATGAGCAGTTCTTC.

This chain connects TRBV29-1 to TRBJ2-2; 9 bases are shared with TRBD1. This CDR3 spans 13 amino acids. Germline lookup yields CDR1 SQVTM and CDR2 ANQGSEA. Germline trimming cut 6 bases from V and 3 bases from J; bases unmatched to any gene: 2. Written as DNA, the CDR3 is TGCAGCGTGGGGACAGGGCACACCGGGGAGCTGTTTTTT. Its translation is CSVGTGHTGELFF.

The chain is built from TRBV7-2 and TRBJ2-7; no firm D call. Deletions cut 3 bases from V and 0 bases from J, with 9 bases between. The CDR3 is made up of 14 amino acids. Per germline, CDR1 SGHTA and CDR2 FQGNSA. The CDR3, as DNA: TGTGCCAGCAGCTTCCGGCCGCGCTCCTACGAGCAGTACTTC. Translation: CASSFRPRSYEQYF.

This sequence joins TRBV2 and TRBJ1-2, with a possible D match to TRBD1 (5 bases). CDR1 and CDR2 (germline): SNHLY, FYNNEI. The germline V and J ends were trimmed by 4 bases and 7 bases, with 13 bases remaining between them. There are 13 residues in the CDR3. The CDR3 protein is CASSAAGLGGYTF. The CDR3, as DNA: TGTGCCAGCAGTGCGGCAGGGTTGGGTGGCTACACCTTC.

As concerns this clonotype: A much larger clone is a single base away; this may be a read error. The gene calls are TRBV10-3 and TRBJ2-7; possible D gene TRBD1, 7 bases. The CDR3 is 14 residues long. The V and J ends lost 11 bases and 3 bases respectively, with 20 bases between them. Per germline, CDR1 ENHRY and CDR2 SYGVKD. The CDR3 sequence is CAARGDSGIYEQYF. The CDR3 coding sequence is TGTGCCGCGCGCGGGGACAGTGGGATCTACGAGCAGTACTTC.

This chain uses TRBV27 with TRBJ2-2, with D unresolved. Germline CDR1 and CDR2: MNHEY and SMNVEV (reference sequence). V dropped 4 bases and J dropped 3 bases, with 6 bases sitting between them. The CDR3 sequence is 13 residues long. Written as DNA, the CDR3 is TGTGCCAGCAGTTCTCCCTACACCGGGGAGCTGTTTTTT. It translates to CASSSPYTGELFF.

This clonotype occurred many times. The V call is TRBV19, the J call TRBJ2-1, with 8 bases matching TRBD1. The CDR3 consists of 15 residues. Germline trimming cut 4 bases from V and 1 base from J; bases unmatched to any gene: 3. Germline CDR1 is LNHDA and CDR2 is SQIVND (reference sequence). CDR3 in amino acids: CASSRDRLSYNEQFF. CDR3 nucleotide sequence: TGTGCCAGTAGTAGGGACAGGTTATCCTACAATGAGCAGTTCTTC.

The V call is TRBV4-2, the J call TRBJ2-7; 10 bases line up with TRBD1. In germline, CDR1 is LGHNA, CDR2 YNFKEQ. V shed 0 bases, J shed 2 bases, and the junction held 1 base outside the gene matches. The CDR3 has 15 amino acids. The CDR3 protein is CASSQEDRGPYEQYF. CDR3 in DNA: TGTGCCAGCAGCCAAGAAGACAGGGGGCCCTACGAGCAGTACTTC.

This clonotype has at least ten counts. The CDR3 coding sequence is TGTGCCAGCAGTGGGCGACTAGCAGGCTACGAGCAGTACTTC. It yields the protein CASSGRLAGYEQYF. V and J are TRBV25-1 and TRBJ2-7, with TRBD2 matching 7 bases. The CDR3 is made up of 14 amino acids. V shed 4 bases and J 3 bases; nucleotides not matched to a gene: 6. Germline CDR1 reads MGHDK; CDR2 reads SYGVNS.

This clonotype was counted at least ten times. The rearrangement joins TRBV5-1 to TRBJ2-2; D not resolved. CDR3 length: 13 residues. Germline V gene sequence: CDR1 SGHRS, CDR2 YFSETQ. The germline V and J ends were trimmed by 10 bases and 4 bases, with 14 bases remaining between them. The CDR3 DNA reads TGCGCCGGGTCTCCGTCTAGCACCGGGGAGCTGTTTTTT. It encodes CAGSPSSTGELFF.

The rearrangement links TRBV9 to TRBJ2-7, with a tentative D call TRBD2 (6 bases). The CDR3 contains 15 residues. Trimming shortened V by 0 bases and J by 2 bases, and 12 bases separated the two germline ends. Germline lookup yields CDR1 SGDLS and CDR2 YYNGEE. CDR3 amino acids: CASSVAEGGPYEQYF. CDR3 nucleotides: TGTGCCAGCAGCGTAGCGGAGGGAGGCCCCTACGAGCAGTACTTC.

There are many counts of this clonotype. This chain links TRBV27 with TRBJ2-7; 10 positions match TRBD1. Germline V gene data show CDR1 as MNHEY and CDR2 as SMNVEV (reference sequence). The CDR3 length is 16 residues. J was trimmed by 1 base and V by 6 bases; bases with no gene match: 9. CDR3: CASSDGTGVLSYEQYF. The CDR3 DNA sequence: TGTGCCAGCAGCGACGGGACAGGGGTTTTGTCCTACGAGCAGTACTTC.

This clonotype turned up a few times. The chain combines TRBV2 with TRBJ2-5; D may match TRBD1 or TRBD2 (6 bases each). Trimming stripped 7 bases from V and 4 bases from J, with 10 bases between. Germline values: CDR1 SNHLY, CDR2 FYNNEI. The CDR3 runs 12 residues. The CDR3 sequence: CASKGGSETQYF. The CDR3 nucleotides read TGTGCCAGCAAGGGGGGATCAGAGACCCAGTACTTC.

This clonotype came up many times. The chain is built from TRBV6-6 and TRBJ1-5, with 7 bases matching TRBD1. V shed 5 bases and J 3 bases; nucleotides not matched to a gene: 13. The CDR3 loop spans 17 amino acids. Germline CDR1 is MNHNY and CDR2 is SVGAGI (reference sequence). The CDR3 DNA reads as TGTGCCAGCAGTCCGACCACAGGGGCTAGTACCAATCAGCCCCAGCATTTT. Its translation is CASSPTTGASTNQPQHF.

As concerns this clonotype: Its ends do not fully match the called genes, so a read error is possible. This rearrangement joins TRBV6-2 or TRBV6-3 to TRBJ1-2; D remains unclear. Looked up from germline, CDR1 is MNHEY and CDR2 is SVGEGT. CDR3 length: 11 amino acids. The CDR3 bases are TGTGCCAGCTCCGGCCAACAGCTCTGCTACTTC. This encodes CASSGQQLCYF.

This clonotype has at least ten counts. The V gene is TRBV9, the J gene TRBJ1-1; 8 bases line up with TRBD1. V gave up 3 bases and J gave up 2 bases; unmatched junction bases: 3. Germline-derived CDR1 and CDR2 are SGDLS and YYNGEE. The CDR3 extends over 14 amino acids. DNA of the CDR3: TGTGCCAGCAGCGCTGGACAGGGCAACACTGAAGCTTTCTTT. It translates to CASSAGQGNTEAFF.

This clonotype has a handful of counts. The chain uses TRBV5-4 and TRBJ2-3; D is undetermined. Germline CDR1 and CDR2: SGHNT and YYREEE (reference sequence). V lost 1 base to trimming and J lost 5 bases, with 8 bases between them. The CDR3 has 13 residues. In DNA, the CDR3 is TGTGCCAGCAGCTTGCAAGTGGGAGATACGCAGTATTTT. This encodes CASSLQVGDTQYF.

This clonotype has at least ten counts. V gene TRBV11-3 combines with J gene TRBJ2-5; D is possibly TRBD1 (6 bases). Trimming left V 2 bases short and J 5 bases short, with 9 bases between. The germline V gene encodes CDR1 SGHNT and CDR2 YENEEA. The CDR3 sequence is 13 residues long. For the CDR3, the DNA is TGTGCCAGCAGCTTAATGCAGGGGGAGACCCAGTACTTC. It specifies CASSLMQGETQYF.

This rearrangement joins TRBV7-8 to TRBJ1-2, with D hard to call. The length of the CDR3 is 12 residues. V was trimmed by 1 base and J by 4 bases, leaving 4 bases between them. Germline V gives CDR1 SGHVS, CDR2 FQNEAQ. The CDR3 region is CASSLGSYGYTF. CDR3 coding DNA: TGTGCCAGCAGCTTAGGGTCCTATGGCTACACCTTC.

This clonotype has a handful of counts. This sequence joins TRBV20-1 and TRBJ2-7, with D perhaps matching TRBD1 or TRBD2 (6 bases each). Germline CDR1 reads DFQATT; CDR2 reads SNEGSKA (reference sequence). Trimming took 7 bases from V and 3 from J, leaving 19 bases between them. The CDR3 extends over 14 amino acids. For the CDR3, the DNA is TGCAGTGGGGGGGTCGGACAGCCGATCTACGAGCAGTACTTC. It codes for CSGGVGQPIYEQYF.

This clonotype was seen repeatedly, ten times or more. The chain carries TRBV28 and TRBJ2-1; D remains ambiguous. Germline CDR1 is MDHEN and CDR2 is SYDVKM. V was trimmed by 4 bases and J by 2 bases, leaving 9 bases between them. CDR3 length equals 14 residues. The CDR3 nucleotides are TGTGCCAGCAGTTCCCTGGCGGCCTACAATGAGCAGTTCTTC. Translated: CASSSLAAYNEQFF.

This clonotype came up many times. The V call is TRBV12-3 or TRBV12-4, the J call TRBJ1-6; 7 nucleotides match TRBD1. V was pared by 5 bases and J by 13 bases, with 11 bases of the junction left unmatched. The CDR3 loop spans 14 amino acids. CDR3: CASSTSGTAYPLHF. For the CDR3, the DNA is TGTGCCAGCAGTACCTCCGGGACAGCCTATCCCCTCCACTTT.